Listed below are T cell receptor beta chains from one sample, sequenced in a study of control samples from healthy donors and cancer patients. The assay was immunoSEQ multiplex PCR, and TCRdb's table has in-frame clones only and misses some. The data show 40,000 to 60,000 clones, around 90% seen once. The specimen sequenced was PBMCs. All receptors derive from a man aged 60 to 69 with head and neck cancer. Both conserved end residues are part of each CDR3. A D gene is named only where the DNA matches it firmly. The size field is filled for only some rows; it gives once, few, many or a size class.

-	TRBJ2-1	TRBV6-2/TRBV6-3	TRBD2	TGTGCCAGCAGTACCACTAGCGGGAGGGGCAACAATGAGCAGTTCTTC	CASSTTSGRGNNEQFF
-	TRBJ2-3	TRBV15	-	TGTGCCACCAGCAGAGATGGAACGTCGAGGGCGGATACGCAGTATTTT	CATSRDGTSRADTQYF
-	TRBJ1-2	TRBV19	-	TGTGCCAGTAGTTGGGGGCTATATGGCTACACCTTC	CASSWGLYGYTF
-	TRBJ1-5	TRBV5-1	-	TGCGCCAGCAGCCCATTAAGCAGGGCTAATCAGCCCCAGCATTTT	CASSPLSRANQPQHF
-	TRBJ1-6	TRBV11-1	-	TGTGCCAGCAGCTCAGAATTGGACTCACCCCTCCACTTT	CASSSELDSPLHF
-	TRBJ1-2	TRBV4-1	-	TGCGCCAGCAGCCAGGCGGCAGGGGTAGGGGACTATGGCTACACCTTC	CASSQAAGVGDYGYTF
-	TRBJ2-6	TRBV7-6	-	TGTGCCAGCAGCGGGGAATACAGGTCCTCTGGGGCCAACGTCCTGACTTTC	CASSGEYRSSGANVLTF
-	TRBJ2-5	TRBV7-2	-	TGTGCCAGCAGCTTAATGATAAGCGTCCAAGAGACCCAGTACTTC	CASSLMISVQETQYF
-	TRBJ2-1	TRBV28	TRBD2	TGTGCCAGCAGTGCGGGACTAGCGGGGGCCCTAGCGGATGAGCAGTTCTTC	CASSAGLAGALADEQFF
once	TRBJ1-3	TRBV5-6	-	TGTGCCAGCAGCTTAGGGAGGGGCACCCTACTCTCTGGAAACACCATATATTTT	CASSLGRGTLLSGNTIYF
-	TRBJ1-2	TRBV6-5	-	TGTGCCAGCAGCGCAGCTAACTATGGCTACACCTTC	CASSAANYGYTF
-	TRBJ2-2	TRBV21-1	-	TGTGCCAGCAGCAAGACAGGGTACACCGGGGAGCTGTTTTTT	CASSKTGYTGELFF
-	TRBJ1-1	TRBV6-6	-	TGTGCCACCGTTGAAACAGGGTATCGCACTGAAGCTTTCTTT	CATVETGYRTEAFF
-	TRBJ1-5	TRBV19	-	TGTGCCAGTAGATCCACAGGGTTGAGCAATCAGCCCCAGCATTTT	CASRSTGLSNQPQHF
-	TRBJ2-3	TRBV19	TRBD2	TGTGCCAGTAGTATGACTAGCGGGAGTTCCCCTGATACGCAGTATTTT	CASSMTSGSSPDTQYF
-	TRBJ2-2	TRBV10-1	TRBD2	TGCGCCACCTGGACTAGCGGGAGACACCGGGGAGCTGTTTTT	CATWTSGRHRGAVF
-	TRBJ2-1	TRBV6-5	-	TGTGCCAGCGGGGGACGGTACAATGAGCAGTTCTTC	CASGGRYNEQFF
few	TRBJ2-3	TRBV24-1	TRBD2	TGTGCCACCAGTGATCCCGGCGGGGGAGAAGGGCCCCCAGATACGCAGTATTTT	CATSDPGGGEGPPDTQYF
-	TRBJ2-7	TRBV5-4	TRBD2	TGTGCCAGCAGCTTGGATAGCGGGGGGGCTACCGCCTACGAGCAGTACTTC	CASSLDSGGATAYEQYF
-	TRBJ1-3	TRBV6-5	-	TGTGCCAGCAGTCGCAGGGATAGGGGAAACACCATATATTTT	CASSRRDRGNTIYF
-	TRBJ2-7	TRBV12-3/TRBV12-4	-	TGTGCCAGCACTATGGGGTGGAGCTACGAGCAGTACTTC	CASTMGWSYEQYF
-	TRBJ1-2	TRBV19	TRBD1	TGTGCCAGTAGTAAGCCTCCGGGACAGGGCGGCTATGGCTACACCTTC	CASSKPPGQGGYGYTF
-	TRBJ2-2	TRBV3-1/TRBV3-2	TRBD2	TGTGCCAGCAGCCTAAGGTTCGGTCGCGGCGGGACTACGGCCGGGGAGCTGTTTTTT	CASSLRFGRGGTTAGELFF
-	TRBJ2-7	TRBV30	-	TGTGCCTGGGCCCAGCTAGGACACCTCACCTACGAGCAGTACTTC	CAWAQLGHLTYEQYF
once	TRBJ1-5	TRBV7-9	-	TGTGCCAGCAGCTTAGGCAGACCCAATAGCAATCAGCCCCAGCATTTT	CASSLGRPNSNQPQHF
few	TRBJ2-3	TRBV5-6	-	TGTGCCAGCAGTACTGGGGGGCGGATCACAGATACGCAGTATTTT	CASSTGGRITDTQYF
-	TRBJ2-5	TRBV6-2/TRBV6-3	-	TGTGCCAGCAGTTACCCAAACAGGCAAGAGACCCAGTACTTC	CASSYPNRQETQYF
-	TRBJ2-6	TRBV2	-	TGTGCCAGCAGCCAAGACAGTCTGACTGGGGCCAACGTCCTGACTTTC	CASSQDSLTGANVLTF
few	TRBJ1-1	TRBV28	-	TGTGCCAGCGAAAAGAACACTGAAGCTTTCTTT	CASEKNTEAFF
-	TRBJ2-1	TRBV15	-	TGTGCCACCAGCAGAGAGTCCGGATTCTACAATGAGCAGTTCTTC	CATSRESGFYNEQFF
-	TRBJ1-2	TRBV7-2	-	TGTGCCAGCAGCTTAGGGACGGCGATGAACTATGGCTACACCTTC	CASSLGTAMNYGYTF
-	TRBJ1-1	TRBV4-2	-	TGTGCCAGCAGCCAAGGAGTTGGCCAGAACACTGAAGCTTTCTTT	CASSQGVGQNTEAFF
few	TRBJ1-1	TRBV5-4	-	TGTGCCAGCAGCTTACTGGGTGAAGCTTTCTTT	CASSLLGEAFF
-	TRBJ2-2	TRBV5-1	TRBD1	TGCGCCAGCAGCGTAGAGGGACAGTTGAACACCGGGGAGCTGTTTTTT	CASSVEGQLNTGELFF
-	TRBJ2-5	TRBV10-3	TRBD2	TGTGCCATCAGTGAGGCCGCGGGGGGTCTGCAAGAGACCCAGTACTTC	CAISEAAGGLQETQYF
-	TRBJ1-2	TRBV19	-	TGTGCCAGTAGTAAGGATCAGGGACCCACGGTAGACGGCTACACCTTC	CASSKDQGPTVDGYTF
-	TRBJ1-6	TRBV28	-	TGTGCCAGCAGTGAGTGGCGGCGTGGGTCACCCCTCCACTTT	CASSEWRRGSPLHF
-	TRBJ2-7	TRBV10-2	-	TGCGCCAGCAGAAAGTCCACAGGGTACGAAGCCTACGAGCAGTACTTC	CASRKSTGYEAYEQYF
-	TRBJ2-6	TRBV18	TRBD1	TGTGCCAGCTCCTCCCAGGGGGCCGCTGGGGCCAACGTCCTGACTTTC	CASSSQGAAGANVLTF
-	TRBJ1-6	TRBV19	TRBD1	TGTGCCTCGGGGACAGGGAAAGATTCACCCCTCCACTTT	CASGTGKDSPLHF
-	TRBJ1-1	TRBV12-3/TRBV12-4	-	TGTGCCAGCAGTCTTACAGATGAAGCTTTCTTT	CASSLTDEAFF
-	TRBJ2-3	TRBV9	-	TGTGCCAGCAGCGTATTTGAGAGGACAGATACGCAGTATTTT	CASSVFERTDTQYF
-	TRBJ1-4	TRBV9	-	TGTGCCAGCAGCGCCGGGATGGCTAATGAAAAACTGTTTTTT	CASSAGMANEKLFF
-	TRBJ1-4	TRBV28	-	TGTGCCAGCACTAAGGGGGGAGGAGTACGGGAAAAACTGTTTTTT	CASTKGGGVREKLFF
-	TRBJ1-5	TRBV21-1	-	TGTGCCGGTCTACGGGGCCAGTCCCCCTCTAGCAATCAGCCCCAGCATTTT	CAGLRGQSPSSNQPQHF
-	TRBJ1-4	TRBV12-3/TRBV12-4	TRBD1	TGTGCCAGCAGTTTTACAGGGGAGGGAAAACTGTTTTTT	CASSFTGEGKLFF
few	TRBJ1-5	TRBV19	-	TGTGCCAGTAGCCTTCAGGGGTCCTTATCTCAGCCCCAGCATTTT	CASSLQGSLSQPQHF
-	TRBJ1-4	TRBV11-2	-	TGTGCCAGCAGCTACAGGGAGTCTAATGAAAAACTGTTTTTT	CASSYRESNEKLFF
-	TRBJ2-2	TRBV4-2	-	TGTGCCAGCAGCCCTGGGACTGCCTTGGACACCGGGGAGCTGTTTTTT	CASSPGTALDTGELFF